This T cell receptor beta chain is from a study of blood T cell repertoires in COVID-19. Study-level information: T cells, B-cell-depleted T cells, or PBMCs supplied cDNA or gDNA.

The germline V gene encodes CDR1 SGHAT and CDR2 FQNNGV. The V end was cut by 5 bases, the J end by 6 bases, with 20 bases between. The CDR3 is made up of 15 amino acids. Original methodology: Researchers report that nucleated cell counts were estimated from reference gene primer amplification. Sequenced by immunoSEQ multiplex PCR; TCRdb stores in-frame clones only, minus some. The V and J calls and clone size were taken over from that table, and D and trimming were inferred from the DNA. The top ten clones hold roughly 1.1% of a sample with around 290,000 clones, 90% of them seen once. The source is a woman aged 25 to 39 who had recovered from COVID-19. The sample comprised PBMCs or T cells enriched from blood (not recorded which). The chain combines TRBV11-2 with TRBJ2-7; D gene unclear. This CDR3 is CASSHGKQVALEQYF. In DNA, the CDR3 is TGTGCCAGCAGCCATGGCAAGCAGGTCGCCCTCGAGCAGTACTTC.